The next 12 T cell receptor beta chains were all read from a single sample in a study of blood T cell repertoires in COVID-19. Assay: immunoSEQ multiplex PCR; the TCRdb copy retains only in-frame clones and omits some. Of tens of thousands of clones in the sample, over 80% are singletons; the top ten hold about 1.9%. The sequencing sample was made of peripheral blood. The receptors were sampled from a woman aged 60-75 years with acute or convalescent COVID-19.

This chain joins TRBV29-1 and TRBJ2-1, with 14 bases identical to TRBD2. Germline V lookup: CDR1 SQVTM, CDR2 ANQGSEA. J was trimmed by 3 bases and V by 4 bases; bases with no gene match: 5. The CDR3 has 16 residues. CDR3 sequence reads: CSVGGTSGSDYNEQFF. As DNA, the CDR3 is TGCAGCGTTGGGGGGACTAGCGGGAGCGACTACAATGAGCAGTTCTTC.

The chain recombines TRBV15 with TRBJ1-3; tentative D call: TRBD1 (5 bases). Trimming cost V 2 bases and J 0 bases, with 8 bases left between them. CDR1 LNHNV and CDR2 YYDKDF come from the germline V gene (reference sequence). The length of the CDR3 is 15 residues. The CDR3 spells CATSRPGLSGNTIYF. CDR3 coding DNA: TGTGCCACCAGCAGACCAGGGCTCTCTGGAAACACCATATATTTT.

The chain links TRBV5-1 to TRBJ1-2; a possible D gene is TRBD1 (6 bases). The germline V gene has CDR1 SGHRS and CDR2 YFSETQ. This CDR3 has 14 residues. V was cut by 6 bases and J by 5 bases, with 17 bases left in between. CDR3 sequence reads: CASKLGAGEYGYTF. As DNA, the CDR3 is TGCGCCAGCAAGTTGGGGGCAGGGGAGTATGGCTACACCTTC.

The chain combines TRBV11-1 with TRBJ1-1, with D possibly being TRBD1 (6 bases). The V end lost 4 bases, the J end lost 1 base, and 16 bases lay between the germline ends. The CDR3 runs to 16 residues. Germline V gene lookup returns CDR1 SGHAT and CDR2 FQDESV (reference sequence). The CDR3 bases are TGTGCCAGCAGCTCGACGATACGGACAGCGAACACTGAAGCTTTCTTT. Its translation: CASSSTIRTANTEAFF.

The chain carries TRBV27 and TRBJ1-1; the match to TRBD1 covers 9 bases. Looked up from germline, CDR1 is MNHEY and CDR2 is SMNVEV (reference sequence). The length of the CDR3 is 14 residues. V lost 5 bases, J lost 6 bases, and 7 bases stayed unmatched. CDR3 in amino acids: CASSLQGALSEAFF. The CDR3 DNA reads TGTGCCAGCAGTCTACAGGGGGCCCTATCTGAAGCTTTCTTT.

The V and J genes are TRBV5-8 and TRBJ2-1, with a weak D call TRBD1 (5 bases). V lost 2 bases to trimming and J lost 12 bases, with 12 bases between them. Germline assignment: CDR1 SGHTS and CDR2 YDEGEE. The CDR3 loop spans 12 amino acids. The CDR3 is CASSLGVQGQFF. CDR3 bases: TGTGCCAGCAGCTTAGGGGTTCAGGGGCAGTTCTTC.

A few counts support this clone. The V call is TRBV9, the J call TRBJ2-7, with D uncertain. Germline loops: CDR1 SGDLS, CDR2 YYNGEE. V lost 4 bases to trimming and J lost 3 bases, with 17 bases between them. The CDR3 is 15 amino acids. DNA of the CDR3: TGTGCCAGCAGCCCCAGACAATCCGCCCGCTACGAGCAGTACTTC. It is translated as CASSPRQSARYEQYF.

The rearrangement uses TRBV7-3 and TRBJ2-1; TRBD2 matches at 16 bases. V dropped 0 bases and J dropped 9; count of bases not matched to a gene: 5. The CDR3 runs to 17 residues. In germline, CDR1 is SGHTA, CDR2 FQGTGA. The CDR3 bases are TGTGCCAGCAGCTTAACTATCGGGACTAGCGGGAGGGGTGAGCAGTTCTTC. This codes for CASSLTIGTSGRGEQFF.

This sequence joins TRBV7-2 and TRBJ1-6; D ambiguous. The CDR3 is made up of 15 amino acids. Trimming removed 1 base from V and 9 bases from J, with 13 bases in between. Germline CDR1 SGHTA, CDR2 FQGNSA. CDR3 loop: CASSLGVGEASPLHF. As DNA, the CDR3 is TGTGCCAGCAGCTTAGGGGTCGGAGAAGCTTCACCCCTCCACTTT.

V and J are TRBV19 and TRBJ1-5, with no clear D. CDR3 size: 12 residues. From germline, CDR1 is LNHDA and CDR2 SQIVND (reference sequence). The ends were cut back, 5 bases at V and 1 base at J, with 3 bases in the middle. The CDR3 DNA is TGTGCCAGTAGTGAGAGCAATCAGCCCCAGCATTTT. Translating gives CASSESNQPQHF.

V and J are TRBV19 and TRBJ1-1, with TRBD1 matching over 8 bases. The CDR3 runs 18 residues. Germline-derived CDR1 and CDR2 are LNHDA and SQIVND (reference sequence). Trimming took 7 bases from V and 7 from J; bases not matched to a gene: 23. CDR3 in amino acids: CASTPGQGALAGPIEAFF. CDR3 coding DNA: TGTGCCAGTACCCCTGGGCAGGGGGCTCTAGCAGGCCCTATTGAAGCTTTCTTT.

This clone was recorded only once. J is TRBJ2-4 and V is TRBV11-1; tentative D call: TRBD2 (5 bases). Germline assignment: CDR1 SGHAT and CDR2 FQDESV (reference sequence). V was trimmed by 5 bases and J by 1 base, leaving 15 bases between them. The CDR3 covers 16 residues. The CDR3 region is CASSPGSWAAKNIQYF. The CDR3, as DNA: TGTGCCAGCAGCCCGGGGTCGTGGGCGGCCAAAAACATTCAGTACTTC. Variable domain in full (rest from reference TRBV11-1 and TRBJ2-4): EAEVAQSPRYKITEKSQAVAFWCDPISGHATLYWYRQILGQGPELLVQFQDESVVDDSQLPKDRFSAERLKGVDSTLKIQPAELGDSAMYLCASSPGSWAAKNIQYFGAGTRLSVL.